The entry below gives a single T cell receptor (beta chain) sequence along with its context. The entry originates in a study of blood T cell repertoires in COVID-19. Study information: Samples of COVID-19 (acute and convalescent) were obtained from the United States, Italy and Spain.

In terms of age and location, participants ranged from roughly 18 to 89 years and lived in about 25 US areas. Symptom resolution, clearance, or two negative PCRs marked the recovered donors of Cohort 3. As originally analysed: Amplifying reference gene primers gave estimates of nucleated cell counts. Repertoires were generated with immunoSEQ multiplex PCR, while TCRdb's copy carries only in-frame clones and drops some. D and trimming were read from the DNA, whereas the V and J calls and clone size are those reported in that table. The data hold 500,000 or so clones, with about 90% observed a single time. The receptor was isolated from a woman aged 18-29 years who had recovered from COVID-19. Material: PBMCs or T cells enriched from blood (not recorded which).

Here the CDR3 DNA reads TGTGCCAGCAGTTCTAGCGGGGACACCGGGGAGCTGTTTTTT. Encoded protein: CASSSSGDTGELFF. The V and J genes are TRBV7-3 and TRBJ2-2, with TRBD2 identical over 9 bases. The germline gives CDR1 SGHTA, CDR2 FQGTGA. V was clipped by 6 bases and J by 3 bases; unmatched bases: 2. This CDR3 spans 14 amino acids.